Listed below are T cell receptor beta chains from one sample, sequenced in a study of human versus mouse CDR3 diversity and MHC coevolution. The table came from immunoSEQ multiplex PCR; TCRdb's copy has only in-frame clones and leaves some out. The table records 75,000 to 90,000 clones, just under 95% of them present only once. The sample taken for sequencing was naive CD4+ T cells from blood. These receptors were collected from a person aged 30-70 years in good health. Both conserved end residues are part of each CDR3. A D gene is named only where the DNA matches it firmly. Clone size is given for some rows only: seen once, a few or many times, or a class if the clone is expanded.

j_call | v_call | clone_size | d_call | cdr3_nt | cdr3_aa
TRBJ1-6 | TRBV28 | NA | TRBD1 | TGTGCCAGCAGTTCCTTACAACAGGGGGCGGTAAGGGCCCTCCACTTT | CASSSLQQGAVRALHF
TRBJ1-2 | TRBV15 | NA | TRBD1 | TGTGCCACCAGCAGAGAGCGACAGGGGTATAGTGGCTACACCTTC | CATSRERQGYSGYTF
TRBJ2-7 | TRBV7-2 | NA | TRBD1 | TGTGCCAGCAGCTTAGAGACAGGGGGCCTCTACGAGCAGTACTTC | CASSLETGGLYEQYF
TRBJ2-1 | TRBV5-6 | NA | NA | TGTGCCAGCAACCTGGGGGGGCCGATAACGGGTAATGAGCAGTTCTTC | CASNLGGPITGNEQFF
TRBJ2-1 | TRBV27 | NA | NA | TGTGCCAGCAGTGCGACAGCGTCCTTAGGGAATGAGCAGTTCTTC | CASSATASLGNEQFF
TRBJ2-7 | TRBV7-2 | NA | NA | TGTGCCAGCAGCTTTGGCGGCGGGGACGAGCAGTACTTC | CASSFGGGDEQYF
TRBJ2-1 | TRBV2 | NA | NA | TGTGCCAGCAGTGACACTAGCTCCTACAATGAGCAGTTCTTC | CASSDTSSYNEQFF
TRBJ1-5 | TRBV30 | NA | TRBD1 | TGTGCCTGGAGTGTAGGACAGGGGATCAATCAGCCCCAGCATTTT | CAWSVGQGINQPQHF
TRBJ1-1 | TRBV6-5 | NA | TRBD1 | TGTGCTTCCAGGAGGGGGACAGGGGAGACTGAAGCTTTCTTT | CASRRGTGETEAFF
TRBJ1-1 | TRBV28 | NA | NA | TGTGCCAGCAGATCACAGTTGAACACTGAAGCTTTCTTT | CASRSQLNTEAFF
TRBJ1-5 | TRBV5-8 | once | NA | TGTGCCAGCAGCTTTGACTCCGGAGGCGATCAGCCCCAGCATTTT | CASSFDSGGDQPQHF
TRBJ2-3 | TRBV4-1 | NA | TRBD2 | TGCGCCAGCAGCCAAGAGAGGACTAGCGGGGCCCCAGATACGCAGTATTTT | CASSQERTSGAPDTQYF
TRBJ1-5 | TRBV28 | NA | NA | TGTGCCAGCAGGGAGGGCCTTTCAAATCAGCCCCAGCATTTT | CASREGLSNQPQHF
TRBJ1-3 | TRBV7-2 | NA | NA | TGTGCCAGCAGCCAAGGAGGACCTGCCGGAAACACCATATATTTT | CASSQGGPAGNTIYF
TRBJ2-1 | TRBV11-2 | NA | TRBD2 | TGTGCCAGCAGCCTAGGGGCCAGCGGGGGCTACAATGAGCAGTTCTTC | CASSLGASGGYNEQFF
TRBJ2-7 | TRBV18 | NA | TRBD1 | TGTGCCAGCTCACCAGGGACAGGGGGAGCCTATGAGCAGTACTTC | CASSPGTGGAYEQYF
TRBJ1-6 | TRBV9 | NA | NA | TGTGCCAGCAGCCCCAGGATGGCAGATTCACCCCTCCACTTT | CASSPRMADSPLHF
TRBJ2-7 | TRBV7-9 | NA | NA | TGTGCCAGCAGTTCAAGTTCAGTCGTAGGAGTCGAGCAGTACTTC | CASSSSSVVGVEQYF
TRBJ2-7 | TRBV19 | NA | TRBD2 | TGTGCCAGTAGTGCGGGACTAGCGGGATTAACCCACGAGCAGTACTTC | CASSAGLAGLTHEQYF
TRBJ2-7 | TRBV2 | NA | TRBD1 | TGTGCCAGCAGAGGGACAGGGGCCCACGAGCAGTACTTC | CASRGTGAHEQYF
TRBJ1-1 | TRBV5-1 | NA | NA | TGCGCCAGCAGCTTGGGAATGGGGGGGGGTCTGACGGAAGCTTTCTTT | CASSLGMGGGLTEAFF
TRBJ2-7 | TRBV7-8 | NA | NA | TGTGCCAGCAGCTTAGCAGCTTACTACGAGCAGTACTTC | CASSLAAYYEQYF
TRBJ1-2 | TRBV6-1 | NA | NA | TGTGCCAGCAGTGAAGCCCCAGCTAACTATGGCTACACCTTC | CASSEAPANYGYTF
TRBJ1-2 | TRBV5-5 | NA | NA | TGTGCCAGCAGGCCTCAGGTGGCCCTTAACTATGGCTACACCTTC | CASRPQVALNYGYTF
TRBJ1-2 | TRBV7-9 | NA | NA | TGTGCCAGCAGCTCTTCGACAGGACCCTATGGCTACACCTTC | CASSSSTGPYGYTF